A selection of T cell receptor beta chains follows, all from one sample in a study of prognosis after radiotherapy for stage I lung cancer. In TCRdb, the multiplex PCR reads were re-called with MiXCR into one record per CDR3 protein. Of 20,000 to 25,000 distinct CDR3 sequences listed, 43% were seen once; the top ten hold about 35%. The specimen comprised PBMCs, sampled before or after stereotactic body radiation therapy (not recorded which). The receptors derive from a donor over 45 with non-small cell lung cancer. Each CDR3 is given without its conserved first and last residue. D genes are given only for firm matches.

j_gene	d_gene	v_gene	CDR3aa
TRBJ2-7	-	TRBV6-2/TRBV6-3	ASSPSPRYEQY
TRBJ2-3	TRBD2	TRBV20-1	SASAVLAASTDTQY
TRBJ2-7	-	TRBV13	ASRKDGRYEQY
TRBJ2-1	TRBD2	TRBV20-1	SARDITLSSGKSLYGNEQF
TRBJ2-5	-	TRBV6-5	ASSYAETQY
TRBJ1-3	-	TRBV27	SSSSGVPSGNTIY
TRBJ1-2	TRBD1	TRBV6-1	ASRDSDRVNT
TRBJ1-1	-	TRBV11-1	SSSSTVMNTEAF
TRBJ1-2	-	TRBV7-9	ASSLGSTSGYT
TRBJ1-3	-	TRBV5-6	ASSLRGAGNTIY
TRBJ2-5	-	TRBV6-2/TRBV6-3	ASSYLRHQETQY
TRBJ1-2	-	TRBV7-2	ASSGGWDAYGYT
TRBJ2-3	-	TRBV7-9	ASSLGTFTDTQY
TRBJ2-3	TRBD1	TRBV12-3/TRBV12-4	ASRRTGGTDTQY
TRBJ2-3	-	TRBV6-2/TRBV6-3	ASRVGGVSTDTQY
TRBJ2-2	-	TRBV27	ASSLSGSGELL
TRBJ1-2	-	TRBV6-5	ASSYPDSGGYGYT
TRBJ2-1	-	TRBV6-1	ASSPERVKGNEQF
TRBJ2-2	-	TRBV13	ASSLAAPGELF
TRBJ1-5	TRBD1	TRBV28	ASSFRGGQPQH
TRBJ2-3	-	TRBV18	ASSPRSDTDTQY
TRBJ1-2	-	TRBV29-1	SVATGHNYGYT
TRBJ2-3	TRBD1	TRBV10-3	ATTIDRANTDTQY
TRBJ1-6	TRBD1	TRBV6-1	ASRGGQGDSPLH
TRBJ1-2	-	TRBV2	ASRDRGAIYGYT
TRBJ2-2	TRBD2	TRBV5-1	ASSSRSGRAGTGELF
TRBJ1-6	-	TRBV5-4	ASSYQITGSYNSPLH
TRBJ2-1	-	TRBV6-1	ASSGVREPYNEQF
TRBJ2-1	-	TRBV7-9	ASSAPFTDEQF
TRBJ1-4	TRBD1	TRBV5-1	ASSGQGGEKLF
TRBJ2-2	-	TRBV19	ASSFMAGTVEPF
TRBJ2-5	TRBD2	TRBV7-6	ASSSPPAALRGGGGETQY
TRBJ1-5	-	TRBV6-1	ASSYPNPDSSGNQPQH
TRBJ2-1	-	TRBV12-5	ASGLGSSSKGQEQF
TRBJ2-7	TRBD1	TRBV3-1	ASSRGQQSIYEQY
TRBJ1-1	-	TRBV29-1	SVGSLAGNTEAF
TRBJ2-1	TRBD2	TRBV6-4	ASSPLAGGPVNEQF
TRBJ2-2	-	TRBV5-1	ASSLRTVTTGELF
TRBJ2-1	TRBD2	TRBV12-3/TRBV12-4	ASTKSGVYNEQF
TRBJ2-7	TRBD1	TRBV5-1	ASTKSPRTGAKQY
TRBJ1-5	-	TRBV18	ASSPGDQPQH
TRBJ1-2	-	TRBV4-3	ASSQDHGGGYT
TRBJ2-2	TRBD1	TRBV7-9	ASSLQGNGELF
TRBJ1-6	-	TRBV2	ASSGAPGSPLH
TRBJ2-7	-	TRBV4-3	ASSRSRDLYYEQY
TRBJ2-2	TRBD1	TRBV19	ASSMKTGVPNTGELF
TRBJ2-1	TRBD2	TRBV27	ASSSGTSGYNEQF
TRBJ2-6	-	TRBV27	ASSRDGLSGANVLT
TRBJ2-5	-	TRBV6-2/TRBV6-3	ASSEQETQY